The clone carrying this T cell receptor beta chain was counted only a few times. Its antigen is as yet unknown. This sample stems from a study of early stage breast cancer tumors. Study-level background: Average read coverage per sample was roughly 9.3-fold.

The germline gives CDR1 SGHNT, CDR2 YENEEA. The CDR3 length is 12 residues. V was clipped by 4 bases and J by 9 bases; unmatched bases: 4. Study results and caveats: Most shared enriched TCRB sequences were commonly generated ones.

TCRdb's table, derived via immunoSEQ multiplex PCR, lists solely in-frame clones and lacks some. Seen here are about 8,400 clones, 60% to 80% observed once, and the top ten hold 7.5% to 9.5%. Sequencing was carried out using normal breast tissue next to the tumor. This clonotype was obtained from a person between 55 and 69 years old with breast cancer. The rearrangement uses TRBV11-3 and TRBJ2-3; the match to TRBD2 covers 7 bases. In nucleotides, the CDR3 is TGTGCCAGCAGCTCAACTAGCGAAACGCAGTATTTT. As protein: CASSSTSETQYF. The variable domain in full, completed from reference TRBV11-3 and TRBJ2-3, reads EAGVVQSPRYKIIEKKQPVAFWCNPISGHNTLYWYLQNLGQGPELLIRYENEEAVDDSQLPKDRFSAERLKGVDSTLKIQPAELGDSAVYLCASSSTSETQYFGPGTRLTVL.